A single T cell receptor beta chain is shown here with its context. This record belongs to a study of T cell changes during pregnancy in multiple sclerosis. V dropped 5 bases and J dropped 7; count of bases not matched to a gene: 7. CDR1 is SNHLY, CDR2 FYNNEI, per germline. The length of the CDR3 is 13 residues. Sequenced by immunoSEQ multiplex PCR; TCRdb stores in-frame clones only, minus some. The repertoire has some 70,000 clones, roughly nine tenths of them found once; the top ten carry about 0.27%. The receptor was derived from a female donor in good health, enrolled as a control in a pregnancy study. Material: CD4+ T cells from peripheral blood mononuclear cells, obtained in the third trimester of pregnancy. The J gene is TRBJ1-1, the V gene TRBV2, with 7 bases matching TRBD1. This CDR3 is CASSQQGMGEAFF. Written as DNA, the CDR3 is TGTGCCAGCAGTCAACAGGGGATGGGTGAAGCTTTCTTT.